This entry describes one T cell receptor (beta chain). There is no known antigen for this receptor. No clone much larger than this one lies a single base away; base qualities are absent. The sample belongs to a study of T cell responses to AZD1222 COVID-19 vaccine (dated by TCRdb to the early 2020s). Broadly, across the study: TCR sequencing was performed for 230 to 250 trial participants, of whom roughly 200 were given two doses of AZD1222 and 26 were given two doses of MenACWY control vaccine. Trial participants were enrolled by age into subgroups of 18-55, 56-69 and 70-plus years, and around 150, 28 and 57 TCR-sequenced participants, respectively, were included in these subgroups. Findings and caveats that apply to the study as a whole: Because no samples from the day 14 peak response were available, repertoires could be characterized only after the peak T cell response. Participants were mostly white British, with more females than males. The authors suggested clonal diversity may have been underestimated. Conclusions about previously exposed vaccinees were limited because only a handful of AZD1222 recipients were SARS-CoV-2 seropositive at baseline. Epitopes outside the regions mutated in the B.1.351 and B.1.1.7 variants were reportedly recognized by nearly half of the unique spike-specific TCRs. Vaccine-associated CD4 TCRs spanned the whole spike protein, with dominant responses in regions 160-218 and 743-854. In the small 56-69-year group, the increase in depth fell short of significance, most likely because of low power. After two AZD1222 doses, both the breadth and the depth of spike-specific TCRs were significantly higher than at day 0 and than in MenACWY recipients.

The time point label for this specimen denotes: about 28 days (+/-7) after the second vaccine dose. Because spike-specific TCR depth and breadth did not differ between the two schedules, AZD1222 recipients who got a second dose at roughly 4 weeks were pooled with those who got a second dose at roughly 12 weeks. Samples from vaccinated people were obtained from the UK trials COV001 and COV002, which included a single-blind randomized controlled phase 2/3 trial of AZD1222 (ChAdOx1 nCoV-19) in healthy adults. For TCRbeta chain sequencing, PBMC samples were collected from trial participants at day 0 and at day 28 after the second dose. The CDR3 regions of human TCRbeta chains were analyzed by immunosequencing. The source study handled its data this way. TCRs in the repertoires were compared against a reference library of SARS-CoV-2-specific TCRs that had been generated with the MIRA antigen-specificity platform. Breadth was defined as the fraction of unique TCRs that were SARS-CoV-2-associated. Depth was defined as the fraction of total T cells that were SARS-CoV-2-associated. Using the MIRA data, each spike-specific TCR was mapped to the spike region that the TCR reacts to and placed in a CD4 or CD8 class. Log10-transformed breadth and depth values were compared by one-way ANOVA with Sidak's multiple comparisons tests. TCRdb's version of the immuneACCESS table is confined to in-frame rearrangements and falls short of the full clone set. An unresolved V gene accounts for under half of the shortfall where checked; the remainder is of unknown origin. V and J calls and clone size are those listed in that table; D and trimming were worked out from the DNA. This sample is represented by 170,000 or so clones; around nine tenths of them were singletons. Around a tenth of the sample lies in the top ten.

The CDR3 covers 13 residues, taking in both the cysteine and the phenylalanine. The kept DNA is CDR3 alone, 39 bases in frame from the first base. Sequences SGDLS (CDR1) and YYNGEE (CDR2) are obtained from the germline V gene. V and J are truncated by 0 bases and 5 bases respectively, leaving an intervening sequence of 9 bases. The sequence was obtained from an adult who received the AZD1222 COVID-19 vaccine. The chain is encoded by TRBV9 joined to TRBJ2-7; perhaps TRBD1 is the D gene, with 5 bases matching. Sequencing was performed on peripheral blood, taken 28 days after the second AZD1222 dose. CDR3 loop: CASSVAGFNEQYF. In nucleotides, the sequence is TGTGCCAGCAGCGTAGCAGGGTTCAACGAGCAGTACTTC.